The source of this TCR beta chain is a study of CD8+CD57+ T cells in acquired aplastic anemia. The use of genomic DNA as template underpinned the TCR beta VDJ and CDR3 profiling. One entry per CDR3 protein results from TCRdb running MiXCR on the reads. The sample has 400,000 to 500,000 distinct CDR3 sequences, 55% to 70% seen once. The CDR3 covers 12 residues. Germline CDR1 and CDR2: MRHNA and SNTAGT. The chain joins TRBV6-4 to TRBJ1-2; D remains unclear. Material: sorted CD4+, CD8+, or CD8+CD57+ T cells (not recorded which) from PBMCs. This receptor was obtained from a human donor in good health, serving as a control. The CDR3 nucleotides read TGTGCGCCCCCTGTACAAGACTATGGCTACACCTTC. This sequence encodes CAPPVQDYGYTF.